Following are 28 T cell receptor beta chains from one sample sequenced in a study of OX40 agonist ivuxolimab in advanced cancers. Profiled with immunoSEQ multiplex PCR; TCRdb holds only in-frame clones, not every one. The table lists 20,000 to 30,000 clones, approximately 90% of them singletons. Sample: CD4+ or CD8+ T cells sorted from blood, taken in a trial of the OX40 agonist ivuxolimab. These receptor sequences come from an adult with an advanced solid tumor such as melanoma, head and neck, liver or kidney cancer.

This clone came up once. The chain employs TRBV6-5 and TRBJ2-1; D not certain. Looked up from germline, CDR1 is MNHEY and CDR2 is SVGAGI. The CDR3 has 12 amino acids. The germline V and J ends were trimmed by 2 bases and 3 bases, with 2 bases remaining between them. The CDR3 DNA reads TGTGCCAGCAGTTACGGCTACAATGAGCAGTTCTTC. This translates into CASSYGYNEQFF.

The genes are TRBV4-2 and TRBJ2-7; a weak D match, TRBD2 (5 bases). Trimming stripped 0 bases from V and 0 bases from J, with 9 bases between. Per germline, CDR1 LGHNA and CDR2 YNFKEQ. There are 15 residues in the CDR3. For the CDR3, the DNA is TGTGCCAGCAGCCAAGAGGACCGGGGCTCCTACGAGCAGTACTTC. It yields the protein CASSQEDRGSYEQYF.

This chain joins TRBV11-2 and TRBJ2-2, with 9 bases aligning to TRBD1. The length of the CDR3 is 16 residues. The junction had 9 bases not matched to a gene; V was cut back by 7 bases and J by 3 bases. The germline V gene has CDR1 SGHAT and CDR2 FQNNGV. CDR3 loop: CASTKPGTGYTGELFF. The CDR3, as DNA: TGTGCCAGCACCAAGCCCGGGACAGGGTACACCGGGGAGCTGTTTTTT.

The CDR3 sequence is CASSFGGSVYEQYF. The CDR3 nucleotides read TGTGCCAGCAGCTTCGGAGGTAGTGTCTACGAGCAGTACTTC. The V gene is TRBV7-2, the J gene TRBJ2-7, with a possible D match to TRBD2 (5 bases). Trimming left V 3 bases short and J 3 bases short, with 12 bases between. Per the germline V gene, CDR1 is SGHTA and CDR2 is FQGNSA. The CDR3 length is 14 residues.

This rearrangement joins TRBV4-1 to TRBJ2-1; no clear D gene. Germline CDR1 reads MGHRA; CDR2 reads YSYEKL. The CDR3 spans 12 residues. Between the trimmed V and J ends, which lost 4 bases and 9 bases, there was a span of 10 bases. This CDR3 is CASSRVASEQFF. The CDR3 nucleotides read TGCGCCAGCAGCCGAGTTGCCAGTGAGCAGTTCTTC.

V is TRBV15 and J is TRBJ2-7, with no clear D. This CDR3 contains 13 residues. V was pared by 6 bases and J by 0 bases, with 9 bases between. CDR1 and CDR2 from the germline V gene are LNHNV and YYDKDF (reference sequence). The DNA for the CDR3 is TGTGCCACCAGACCGCTGGCCTCCTACGAGCAGTACTTC. Protein product: CATRPLASYEQYF.

This clone has just a few counts. A single base is all that separates this from a far larger clone, so a read error is likely. The chain has TRBV4-2 and TRBJ2-3; tentatively, D is TRBD2 (7 bases). The ends were cut back, 0 bases at V and 4 bases at J, with 17 bases in the middle. The CDR3 is 17 residues long. The germline V gene has CDR1 LGHNA and CDR2 YNFKEQ. CDR3 protein: CASSQDRYGGPSDTQYF. CDR3 coding DNA: TGTGCCAGCAGCCAAGATCGCTACGGGGGGCCCTCAGATACGCAGTATTTT.

The rearrangement joins TRBV19 to TRBJ2-2; D not resolved. The ends were cut back, 4 bases at V and 7 bases at J, with 1 base in the middle. This CDR3 is built from 10 residues. Germline V gene sequence: CDR1 LNHDA, CDR2 SQIVND (reference sequence). Here the CDR3 reads CASSSGELFF. The CDR3 nucleotides are TGTGCCAGTAGTAGCGGGGAGCTGTTTTTT.

The chain employs TRBV6-5 and TRBJ1-6, with D maybe TRBD1 (6 bases). CDR1 is MNHEY and CDR2 is SVGAGI in the germline V gene. V lost 6 bases and J 7 bases, leaving 10 bases between the germline ends. This CDR3 spans 13 amino acids. CDR3 sequence (DNA): TGTGCCAGCAGGCCTCAGGGGAATTCACCCCTCCACTTT. The encoded protein is CASRPQGNSPLHF.

This clone has more than one count but fewer than ten. The J gene is TRBJ2-2, the V gene TRBV10-3; D is perhaps TRBD1 (6 bases). Germline lookup yields CDR1 ENHRY and CDR2 SYGVKD. Trimming stripped 0 bases from V and 3 bases from J, with 11 bases between. CDR3 length equals 16 residues. DNA for the CDR3: TGTGCCATCAGTGAGTCAGGACAGACCTACACCGGGGAGCTGTTTTTT. Translating gives CAISESGQTYTGELFF.

J is TRBJ2-4 and V is TRBV27; 9 nucleotides agree with TRBD1. This CDR3 has 14 residues. Trimming took 5 bases from V and 6 from J; bases not matched to a gene: 5. Germline CDR1 MNHEY, CDR2 SMNVEV (reference sequence). CDR3 in amino acids: CASSPPDRGNIQYF. DNA of the CDR3: TGTGCCAGCAGTCCCCCGGACAGGGGAAACATTCAGTACTTC.

The gene calls are TRBV14 and TRBJ2-2; TRBD2 aligns across 10 bases. Germline CDR1 and CDR2: SGHDN and FVKESK. The J segment lost 2 bases and the V segment lost 4 bases, leaving 10 bases of the junction unmatched. The CDR3 consists of 18 residues. This CDR3 is CASSLYSGGRLNTGELFF. In DNA, the CDR3 is TGTGCCAGCAGCCTCTATAGCGGGGGGCGATTAAACACCGGGGAGCTGTTTTTT.

This chain links TRBV7-6 with TRBJ1-3; a weak D match, TRBD1 (5 bases). Germline-derived CDR1 and CDR2 are SGHVS and FNYEAQ. The CDR3 length is 16 residues. V was pared by 5 bases and J by 0 bases, with 14 bases between. This CDR3 is CASSPAQALSGNTIYF. In DNA, the CDR3 is TGTGCCAGCAGCCCAGCACAGGCCCTCTCTGGAAACACCATATATTTT.

CDR3: CASSHGSSYEQYF. CDR3 bases: TGCGCCAGCAGCCACGGCAGCTCCTACGAGCAGTACTTC. The chain couples TRBV4-1 to TRBJ2-7; D is undetermined. V gave up 3 bases and J gave up 0 bases, with 6 bases separating them. CDR1 is MGHRA, CDR2 YSYEKL, per germline. The CDR3 runs 13 residues.

The CDR3 bases are TGTGCCAGCAGCCAAGATTGGACTAGCGGGAGAGCAACAGATACGCAGTATTTT. As protein: CASSQDWTSGRATDTQYF. J is TRBJ2-3 and V is TRBV14, with 13 bases that match TRBD2. The germline gives CDR1 SGHDN, CDR2 FVKESK. With 0 bases clipped from V and 3 bases from J, the junction kept 6 bases outside the gene matches. The CDR3 is 18 residues long.

The genes are TRBV5-8 and TRBJ1-1, with TRBD1 as a possible D gene (6 bases). Germline lookup yields CDR1 SGHTS and CDR2 YDEGEE. Between the trimmed V and J ends, which lost 5 bases and 0 bases, there was a span of 11 bases. This CDR3 comprises 14 residues. The CDR3 nucleotides read TGTGCCAGCAGACAGGGTCGGATGAACACTGAAGCTTTCTTT. Amino acids: CASRQGRMNTEAFF. Full variable domain (missing parts from reference TRBV5-8 and TRBJ1-1): EAGVTQSPTHLIKTRGQQATLRCSPISGHTSVYWYQQALGLGLQFLLWYDEGEERNRGNFPPRFSGRQFPNYSSELNVNALELEDSALYLCASRQGRMNTEAFFGQGTRLTVV.

This clone was seen just once. The chain uses TRBV28 and TRBJ1-3; no clear D. In germline, CDR1 is MDHEN, CDR2 SYDVKM. V was shortened by 6 bases and J by 0 bases, with 9 bases between the two germline ends. The CDR3 is made up of 14 amino acids. CDR3 bases: TGTGCCAGCAGAAGTATGAGCTCTGGAAACACCATATATTTT. Amino acid sequence: CASRSMSSGNTIYF.

This clone was detected only a few times. The chain links TRBV5-4 to TRBJ2-6; D is unclear. The germline V gene encodes CDR1 SGHNT and CDR2 YYREEE (reference sequence). The CDR3 totals 15 residues. V was trimmed by 4 bases and J by 1 base, leaving 9 bases between them. The CDR3 loop reads CASSPDPSGANVLTF. CDR3 nucleotide sequence: TGTGCCAGCAGCCCGGACCCATCTGGGGCCAACGTCCTGACTTTC.

This chain connects TRBV13 to TRBJ2-1; D is perhaps TRBD1 (5 bases). V was trimmed by 2 bases and J by 0 bases, leaving 17 bases between them. From germline, CDR1 is PRHDT and CDR2 FYEKMQ (reference sequence). The CDR3 runs to 18 residues. The CDR3: CASSLSRAGHYSYNEQFF. The CDR3 coding sequence is TGTGCCAGCAGCTTATCTAGGGCAGGGCACTACTCCTACAATGAGCAGTTCTTC.

The chain carries TRBV9 and TRBJ2-2, with 11 bases aligning to TRBD2. The trim removed 6 bases at V and 7 bases at J, leaving 8 bases unmatched. The germline V gene has CDR1 SGDLS and CDR2 YYNGEE. The CDR3 runs to 15 residues. CDR3 sequence: CASTQTSGEGGELFF. The DNA of the CDR3 is TGTGCCAGCACCCAGACTAGCGGGGAGGGCGGGGAGCTGTTTTTT.

This clone showed up just once. V and J are TRBV18 and TRBJ1-3, with 10 bases matching TRBD1. V shed 0 bases and J 0 bases; nucleotides not matched to a gene: 5. CDR1 KGHSH and CDR2 LQKENI come from the germline V gene. The CDR3 is 18 amino acids. CDR3 amino acids: CASSPPGGQGLSGNTIYF. In nucleotides, the CDR3 is TGTGCCAGCTCACCACCGGGGGGACAGGGGCTCTCTGGAAACACCATATATTTT.

V and J are TRBV28 and TRBJ1-5, with a tentative D call TRBD1 (6 bases). Germline lookup yields CDR1 MDHEN and CDR2 SYDVKM. This CDR3 has 18 amino acids. Trimming shortened V by 8 bases and J by 0 bases, and 23 bases separated the two germline ends. CDR3: CASQSLEPGQYSNQPQHF. The CDR3 region has the DNA TGTGCCAGCCAGTCGCTAGAGCCGGGACAATATAGCAATCAGCCCCAGCATTTT.

This chain joins TRBV5-6 and TRBJ2-5; 7 bases fit TRBD2. Trimming took 0 bases from V and 4 from J; bases not matched to a gene: 6. Germline CDR1 reads SGHDT; CDR2 reads YYEEEE. This CDR3 contains 15 residues. The CDR3 is CASSLAALAGETQYF. The DNA for the CDR3 is TGTGCCAGCAGCTTGGCCGCGTTAGCGGGAGAGACCCAGTACTTC.

The genes are TRBV27 and TRBJ1-1; the D gene is possibly TRBD1 (6 bases). The CDR3 is made up of 12 amino acids. CDR1 is MNHEY, CDR2 SMNVEV, per germline (reference sequence). V was trimmed by 5 bases and J by 5 bases, leaving 9 bases between them. Written as DNA, the CDR3 is TGTGCCAGCAGTAGTACAGGGACTGAAGCTTTCTTT. Its translation is CASSSTGTEAFF.

The CDR3 protein is CASSYRGVNTEAFF. The CDR3 DNA sequence: TGTGCCAGCAGTTATAGGGGGGTGAACACTGAAGCTTTCTTT. The rearrangement uses TRBV27 and TRBJ1-1, with a possible D match to TRBD1 (6 bases). In germline, CDR1 is MNHEY, CDR2 SMNVEV (reference sequence). The CDR3 has 14 residues. V was pared by 4 bases and J by 0 bases, with 9 bases between.

This chain links TRBV6-1 with TRBJ1-1; D unclear. V was clipped by 1 base and J by 9 bases, with 6 bases between them. The CDR3 loop spans 11 amino acids. Germline CDR1 and CDR2: MNHNS and SASEGT. CDR3 coding DNA: TGTGCCAGCAGTGAAGGGAGGAAAGCTTTCTTT. This translates into CASSEGRKAFF.

J is TRBJ2-5 and V is TRBV7-6, with a possible D match to TRBD2 (5 bases). CDR1 SGHVS and CDR2 FNYEAQ come from the germline V gene. V lost 4 bases to trimming and J lost 7 bases, with 10 bases between them. The CDR3 extends over 12 amino acids. CDR3 sequence reads: CASSYPSGTQYF. The DNA for the CDR3 is TGTGCCAGCAGCTACCCGAGCGGGACCCAGTACTTC.

The chain has TRBV13 and TRBJ2-7; possible D gene TRBD1, 6 bases. From germline, CDR1 is PRHDT and CDR2 FYEKMQ (reference sequence). The CDR3 is 11 residues long. The V end was cut by 2 bases, the J end by 7 bases, with 6 bases between. CDR3 in amino acids: CASSLRGEQYF. DNA for the CDR3: TGTGCCAGCAGCTTAAGGGGGGAGCAGTACTTC.